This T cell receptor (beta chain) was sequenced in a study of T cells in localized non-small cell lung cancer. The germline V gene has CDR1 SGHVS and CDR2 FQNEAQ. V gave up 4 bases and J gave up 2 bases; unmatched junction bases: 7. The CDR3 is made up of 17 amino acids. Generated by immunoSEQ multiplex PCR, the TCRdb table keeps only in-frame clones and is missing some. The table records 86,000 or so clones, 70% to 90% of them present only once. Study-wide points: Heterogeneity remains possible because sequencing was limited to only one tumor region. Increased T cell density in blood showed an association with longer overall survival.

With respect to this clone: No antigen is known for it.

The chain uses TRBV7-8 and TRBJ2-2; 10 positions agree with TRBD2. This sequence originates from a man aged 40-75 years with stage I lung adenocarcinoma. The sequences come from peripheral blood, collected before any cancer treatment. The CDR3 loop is CASSSAGGPLNTGELFF. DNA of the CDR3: TGTGCCAGCAGCTCAGCGGGGGGGCCCCTAAACACCGGGGAGCTGTTTTTT.